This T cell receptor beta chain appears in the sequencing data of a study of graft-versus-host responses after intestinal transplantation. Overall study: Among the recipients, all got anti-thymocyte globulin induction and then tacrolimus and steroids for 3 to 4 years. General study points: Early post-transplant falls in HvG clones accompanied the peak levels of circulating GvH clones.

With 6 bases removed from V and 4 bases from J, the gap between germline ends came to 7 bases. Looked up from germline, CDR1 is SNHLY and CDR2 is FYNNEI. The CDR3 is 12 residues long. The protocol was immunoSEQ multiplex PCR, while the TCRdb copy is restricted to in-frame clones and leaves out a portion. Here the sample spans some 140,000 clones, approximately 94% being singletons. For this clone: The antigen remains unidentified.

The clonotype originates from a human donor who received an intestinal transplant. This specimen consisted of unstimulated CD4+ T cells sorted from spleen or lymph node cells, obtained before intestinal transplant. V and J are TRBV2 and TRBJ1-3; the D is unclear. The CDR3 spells CASSPQGNTIYF. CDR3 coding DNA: TGTGCCAGCAGCCCACAGGGAAACACCATATATTTT. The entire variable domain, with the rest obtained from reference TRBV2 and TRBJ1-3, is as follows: EPEVTQTPSHQVTQMGQEVILRCVPISNHLYFYWYRQILGQKVEFLVSFYNNEISEKSEIFDDQFSVERPDGSNFTLKIRSTKLEDSAMYFCASSPQGNTIYFGEGSWLTVV.